These 6 T cell receptor beta chains originate from one sample sequenced in a study of tumor-infiltrating lymphocytes in primary liver carcinoma. Starting from approximately 470 ng of total RNA, TCR beta cDNA was produced with a primer in the constant region. Three nested multiplex PCR rounds, a slightly modified ARM-PCR method, built the TCR beta libraries. TRBV1-TRBV30 forward primers paired with a C-beta reverse primer drove the first two PCR rounds, around 9 cycles each. MiXCR, applied by TCRdb to the multiplex PCR reads, yields one record per CDR3 protein. The table has some 190,000 distinct CDR3 sequences, around four fifths seen once. Unsorted bulk tissue, roughly 19-34 mg of it, served as the source for co-extraction of RNA and DNA. What was sequenced was tumor tissue from primary liver carcinoma. The origin of the receptors is a middle-aged man with primary liver carcinoma and hepatitis B virus infection.

Notes on this clonotype: The junction does not match germline at one end; this may be a read error. The rearrangement links TRBV2 to TRBJ2-2; 7 nucleotides line up with TRBD1. There are 15 residues in the CDR3. Germline V gene lookup returns CDR1 SNHLY and CDR2 FYNNEI. The CDR3 coding sequence is TGTGCCAGCAGTGAATCGACAGGGTTCACCGGGAAGCTGTTTTTT. Encoded protein: CASSESTGFTGKLFF. The full variable domain, completed using reference TRBV2 and TRBJ2-2, is EPEVTQTPSHQVTQMGQEVILRCVPISNHLYFYWYRQILGQKVEFLVSFYNNEISEKSEIFDDQFSVERPDGSNFTLKIRSTKLEDSAMYFCASSESTGFTGKLFFGEGSRLTVL.

On this clonotype: The junction departs from the called germline gene at one end, perhaps through a read error. The V gene is TRBV4-2, the J gene TRBJ2-7; D possibly corresponds to TRBD2 (5 bases). CDR3 length equals 15 residues. Germline V gives CDR1 LGHNA, CDR2 YNFKEQ. In DNA form, the CDR3 reads TGTACCAGCAGCCAAGATAAGGGCAGCGGCCACGAGCAGTACTTC. The encoded protein is CTSSQDKGSGHEQYF.

On this clonotype itself: The conserved phenylalanine or tryptophan normally closing the CDR3 is absent here, so this likely arose from a read error. The chain links TRBV12-3 or TRBV12-4 to TRBJ1-1, with D unresolved. V gave up 6 bases and J gave up 5 bases, with 16 bases separating them. The length of the CDR3 is 14 residues. Written as DNA, the CDR3 is TGTGCCAGCAGGACCTCCGCTCTAGGGACTGAAGCTTTCTAT. Protein product: CASRTSALGTEAFY.

Details on this clonotype: Mismatch with germline at one junction end may stem from a read error. V and J are TRBV6-5 and TRBJ1-4, with D hard to call. Germline CDR1 reads MNHEY; CDR2 reads SVGAGI. CDR3 length: 14 residues. Here the CDR3 DNA reads TGTGCCAGCCGGCTAGTAGTAACTAGTGAAAAACTGTTTTTT. This sequence encodes CASRLVVTSEKLFF.

On this clonotype: No conserved phenylalanine or tryptophan ends this CDR3, so it is likely a read error. The rearrangement joins TRBV5-6 to TRBJ1-3; 10 bases align to TRBD1. The CDR3 has 16 residues. CDR1 and CDR2 (germline): SGHDT, YYEEEE. This CDR3 reads CASNLGTGAIGNTIYL. CDR3 bases: TGTGCCAGCAACTTGGGGACAGGGGCTATTGGAAACACCATATATCTT.

Details on this clonotype: A read error may account for a junction end that differs from germline. The CDR3 DNA is TGTGCCAGTAGTGATTGGGCAGATACGCACTATTTT. It codes for CASSDWADTHYF. This rearrangement joins TRBV6-1 to TRBJ2-3; D call uncertain. The CDR3 is made up of 12 amino acids. Germline CDR1 is MNHNS and CDR2 is SASEGT.